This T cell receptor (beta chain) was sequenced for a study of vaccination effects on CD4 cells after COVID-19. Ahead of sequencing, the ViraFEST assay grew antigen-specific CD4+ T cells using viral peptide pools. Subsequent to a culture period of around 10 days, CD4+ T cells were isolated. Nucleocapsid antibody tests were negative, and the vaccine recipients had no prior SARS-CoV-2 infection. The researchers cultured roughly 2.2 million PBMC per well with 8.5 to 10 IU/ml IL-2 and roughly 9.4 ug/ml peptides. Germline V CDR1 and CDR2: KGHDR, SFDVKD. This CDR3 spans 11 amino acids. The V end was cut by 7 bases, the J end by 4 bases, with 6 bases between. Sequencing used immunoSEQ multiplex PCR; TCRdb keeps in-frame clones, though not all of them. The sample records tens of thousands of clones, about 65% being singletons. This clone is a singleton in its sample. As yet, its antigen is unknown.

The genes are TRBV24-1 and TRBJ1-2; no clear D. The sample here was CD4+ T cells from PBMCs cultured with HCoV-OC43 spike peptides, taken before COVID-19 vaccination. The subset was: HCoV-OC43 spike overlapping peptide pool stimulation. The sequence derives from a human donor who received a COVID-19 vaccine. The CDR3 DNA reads TGTGCCACCAGGAGTATCTATGGCTACACCTTC. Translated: CATRSIYGYTF.